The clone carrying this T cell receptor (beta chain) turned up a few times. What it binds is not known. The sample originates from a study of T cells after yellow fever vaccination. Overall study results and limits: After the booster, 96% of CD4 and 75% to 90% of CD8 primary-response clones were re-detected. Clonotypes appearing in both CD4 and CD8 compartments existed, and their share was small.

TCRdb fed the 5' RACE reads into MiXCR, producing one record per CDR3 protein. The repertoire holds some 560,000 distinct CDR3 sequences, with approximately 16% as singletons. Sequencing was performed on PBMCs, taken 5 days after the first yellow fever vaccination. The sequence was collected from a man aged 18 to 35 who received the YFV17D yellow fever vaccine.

The CDR3 loop is CASSPEMSYGYTF. The CDR3 DNA sequence: TGTGCCAGCAGTCCCGAAATGAGTTATGGCTACACCTTC. The rearrangement joins TRBV12-3 or TRBV12-4 to TRBJ1-2; D is undetermined. Trimming took off 5 bases at V and 5 bases at J, with 12 bases between the two ends. CDR3 size: 13 residues.